These 14 T cell receptor beta chains were sequenced from one sample in a study of cytomegalovirus exposure and HLA in healthy donors. The PCR contained 60 Vbeta and 13 Jbeta primers. Sequencing was performed with immunoSEQ multiplex PCR; in TCRdb, only in-frame clones are kept and a portion is missing. The sample consists of 250,000 or so clones, 85% to 95% of them appearing once. Sequenced material: PBMCs. These receptors came from a girl aged 2-10 years in good health and CMV-seronegative.

J is TRBJ1-1 and V is TRBV5-5, with D tentatively TRBD1 (5 bases). The V gene's germline CDR1 is SGHKS and CDR2 YYEKEE (reference sequence). This CDR3 contains 16 residues. V was pared by 2 bases and J by 1 base, with 15 bases between. DNA for the CDR3: TGTGCCAGCAGCTTTACGGGGGAGTTCCCGAACACTGAAGCTTTCTTT. Amino acid sequence: CASSFTGEFPNTEAFF.

This chain links TRBV4-2 with TRBJ2-2; the match to TRBD1 covers 10 bases. With V trimmed by 1 base and J by 7 bases, 6 bases remained unmatched. This CDR3 comprises 16 residues. CDR1 and CDR2 (germline): LGHNA, YNFKEQ. Here the CDR3 reads CASSQVVGQGNGELFF. Written as DNA, the CDR3 is TGTGCCAGCAGCCAAGTAGTGGGACAGGGGAACGGGGAGCTGTTTTTT.

The V and J genes are TRBV6-5 and TRBJ1-4; the match to TRBD1 covers 7 bases. CDR1 is MNHEY, CDR2 SVGAGI, per germline. V gave up 0 bases and J gave up 13 bases; unmatched junction bases: 11. The CDR3 loop spans 15 amino acids. CDR3 sequence reads: CASSYSGDSTRGLFF. In DNA, the CDR3 is TGTGCCAGCAGTTACTCGGGGGACAGCACGCGGGGACTGTTTTTT.

The gene calls are TRBV9 and TRBJ1-2; the D gene is possibly TRBD1 (5 bases). CDR1 is SGDLS, CDR2 YYNGEE, per germline. The V and J ends lost 0 bases and 6 bases respectively, with 15 bases between them. The CDR3 covers 15 residues. CDR3 coding DNA: TGTGCCAGCAGCGTAGAGCCGGTGGGGGGGGATGGCTACACCTTC. Translated: CASSVEPVGGDGYTF.

This chain uses TRBV6-1 with TRBJ1-4; no definite D call. CDR1 is MNHNS and CDR2 is SASEGT in the germline V gene. The V end lost 2 bases, the J end lost 6 bases, and 7 bases lay between the germline ends. CDR3 length: 13 amino acids. The CDR3 region is CASSEISYEKLFF. The CDR3 DNA reads TGTGCCAGCAGTGAAATCTCCTATGAAAAACTGTTTTTT.

This chain uses TRBV6-1 with TRBJ2-7, with 7 bases identical to TRBD2. The V gene end was trimmed by 2 bases and the J gene end by 4 bases; junction bases not matched to a gene: 20. The CDR3 consists of 19 residues. CDR1 and CDR2 from the germline V gene are MNHNS and SASEGT. In DNA, the CDR3 is TGTGCCAGCAGTGAAAAAGGGGACTACCCGATCATTGATTATTACGAGCAGTACTTC. Translated: CASSEKGDYPIIDYYEQYF.

This chain connects TRBV9 to TRBJ1-6; D perhaps matches TRBD1 (6 bases). Between the trimmed V and J ends, which lost 0 bases and 5 bases, there was a span of 9 bases. The CDR3 is made up of 15 amino acids. Germline V gene lookup returns CDR1 SGDLS and CDR2 YYNGEE. The CDR3 region is CASSVGDIHNSPLHF. The CDR3 DNA reads as TGTGCCAGCAGCGTAGGGGACATACATAATTCACCCCTCCACTTT.

V gene TRBV5-5 combines with J gene TRBJ1-3, with D possibly TRBD1 on 5 matching bases. Germline V gives CDR1 SGHKS, CDR2 YYEKEE (reference sequence). V lost 0 bases and J lost 4, with 11 bases in between. The CDR3 is 15 residues long. The CDR3 is CASSLAEGLGNTIYF. The CDR3 bases are TGTGCCAGCAGCTTGGCGGAGGGGTTGGGAAACACCATATATTTT.

The V call is TRBV5-8, the J call TRBJ1-5; no clear D gene. The germline CDR1 and CDR2 sequences are SGHTS and YDEGEE. The V end was cut by 5 bases, the J end by 5 bases, with 5 bases between. CDR3 length equals 11 residues. The chain's CDR3 is CASSLDQPQHF. For the CDR3, the DNA is TGTGCCAGCAGTCTCGATCAGCCCCAGCATTTT.

The CDR3 coding sequence is TGTGCCTGGAGTACACAGACCGGGGGAGCTTTCTTT. This codes for CAWSTQTGGAFF. The chain couples TRBV30 to TRBJ1-1, with D possibly being TRBD1 (5 bases). CDR1 is GTSNPN, CDR2 SVGIG, per germline (reference sequence). This CDR3 region has 12 residues. Trimming took 2 bases from V and 10 from J, leaving 14 bases between them.

The V call is TRBV6-5, the J call TRBJ1-1; D may be TRBD1 (6 bases). Germline V gene data show CDR1 as MNHEY and CDR2 as SVGAGI. CDR3 length: 14 amino acids. The ends were cut back, 4 bases at V and 0 bases at J, with 9 bases in the middle. CDR3 in DNA: TGTGCCAGCAGTTTGGGGGCTATGAACACTGAAGCTTTCTTT. Translating gives CASSLGAMNTEAFF.

The V gene is TRBV25-1, the J gene TRBJ1-3, with D perhaps TRBD1 (6 bases). Trimming took 7 bases from V and 5 from J, leaving 12 bases between them. Germline-derived CDR1 and CDR2 are MGHDK and SYGVNS. The CDR3 is 13 amino acids. CDR3 nucleotide sequence: TGTGCCAGCACGGCAGGGGTTCGAAACACCATATATTTT. This gives the protein CASTAGVRNTIYF.

The J gene is TRBJ2-3, the V gene TRBV5-1, with D tentatively TRBD1 (5 bases). The V gene's germline CDR1 is SGHRS and CDR2 YFSETQ. V was shortened by 3 bases and J by 2 bases, with 19 bases between the two germline ends. The CDR3 covers 17 residues. The CDR3: CASSSARRGAPTDTQYF. Written as DNA, the CDR3 is TGCGCCAGCAGCTCGGCCCGTAGGGGCGCCCCCACAGATACGCAGTATTTT.

V is TRBV10-1 and J is TRBJ2-7; TRBD2 is a possible D gene (5 bases). Germline V gene data show CDR1 as WNHNN and CDR2 as SYGVQD (reference sequence). The CDR3 sequence is 16 residues long. Between the trimmed V and J ends, which lost 4 bases and 0 bases, there was a span of 16 bases. CDR3 amino acids: CASSATGGLHSYEQYF. The DNA of the CDR3 is TGCGCCAGCAGTGCGACCGGAGGATTGCACTCCTACGAGCAGTACTTC.